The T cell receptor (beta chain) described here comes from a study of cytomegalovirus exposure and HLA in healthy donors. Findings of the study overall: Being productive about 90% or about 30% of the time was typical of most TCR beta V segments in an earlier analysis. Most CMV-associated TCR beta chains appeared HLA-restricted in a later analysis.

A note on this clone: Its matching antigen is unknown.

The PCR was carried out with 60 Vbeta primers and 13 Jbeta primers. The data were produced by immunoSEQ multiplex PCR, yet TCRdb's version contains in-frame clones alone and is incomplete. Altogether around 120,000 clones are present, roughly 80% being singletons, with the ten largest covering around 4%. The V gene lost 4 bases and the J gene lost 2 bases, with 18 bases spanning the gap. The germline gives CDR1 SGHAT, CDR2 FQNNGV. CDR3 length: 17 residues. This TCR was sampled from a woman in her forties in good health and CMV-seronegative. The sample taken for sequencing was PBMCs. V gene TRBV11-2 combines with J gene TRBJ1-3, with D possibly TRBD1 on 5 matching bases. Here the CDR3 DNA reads TGTGCCAGCAGCTCCCTCCTTAGGGGCAGGGCTGGAAACACCATATATTTT. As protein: CASSSLLRGRAGNTIYF.